The next 16 T cell receptor beta chains were all read from a single sample in a study of regulatory dendritic cells for organ transplantation (dated by TCRdb to about 2017). Sorted T cell subsets were CFSE-labeled and co-cultured for 5 days with allogeneic regulatory or mature dendritic cells at a 1:10 DC:T ratio. Antigens for these TCRs are unknown. Library preparation was by the immunoSEQ multiplex PCR assay. TCRdb stores this immuneACCESS table with in-frame sequences only. Part of the clones is absent; in the studies checked, under half of the shortfall reflects unresolved V genes, and no reason is known for the rest. In all, the sample holds about 21,000 clones, and 85% to 90% of those were seen once. The ten biggest clones cover about 0.24% of the sample. Material: naive CD4+ T cells from blood cultured with dendritic cells. Sample cell subset or site, as interpreted from the label and publication: CD45RA+ naive T cells. The source of these receptors is a human donor in good health.

This clone was found once. V is TRBV7-2 and J is TRBJ2-5; TRBD2 is a possible D gene (7 bases). This CDR3 is 15 amino acids long. V was cut by 7 bases and J by 6 bases, with 21 bases left in between. Per germline, CDR1 SGHTA and CDR2 FQGNSA. The CDR3 loop is CASIATGGAGKTQYF. The DNA of the CDR3 is TGTGCCAGCATCGCAACTGGGGGGGCCGGAAAGACCCAGTACTTC.

This chain uses TRBV5-5 with TRBJ2-5, with D uncertain. Trimming pared 2 bases from V and 5 bases from J, leaving 10 bases between. Germline loops: CDR1 SGHKS, CDR2 YYEKEE (reference sequence). CDR3 length equals 13 residues. CDR3 sequence reads: CASSFGWRETQYF. CDR3 bases: TGTGCCAGCAGCTTCGGCTGGCGGGAGACCCAGTACTTC.

The chain's CDR3 is CATARTQAETQYF. Written as DNA, the CDR3 is TGTGCCACCGCAAGAACTCAGGCAGAGACCCAGTACTTC. This chain connects TRBV10-3 to TRBJ2-5; D remains ambiguous. Trimming cost V 10 bases and J 4 bases, with 16 bases left between them. The CDR3 is made up of 13 amino acids. Per the germline V gene, CDR1 is ENHRY and CDR2 is SYGVKD.

The chain recombines TRBV28 with TRBJ1-1, with 9 nucleotides matching TRBD1. This CDR3 has 13 amino acids. Germline CDR1 reads MDHEN; CDR2 reads SYDVKM. V shed 7 bases, J shed 10 bases, and the junction held 10 bases outside the gene matches. This CDR3 is CASTTLTGGRAFF. For the CDR3, the DNA is TGTGCCAGCACCACACTGACAGGGGGGAGAGCTTTCTTT. The full variable domain, its missing parts supplied by reference TRBV28 and TRBJ1-1, is DVKVTQSSRYLVKRTGEKVFLECVQDMDHENMFWYRQDPGLGLRLIYFSYDVKMKEKGDIPEGYSVSREKKERFSLILESASTNQTSMYLCASTTLTGGRAFFGQGTRLTVV.

This clone has more than one count but fewer than ten. The chain has TRBV2 and TRBJ1-1; 9 positions agree with TRBD1. CDR1 SNHLY and CDR2 FYNNEI come from the germline V gene. J gave up 5 bases and V 0 bases, and 4 bases lay outside the gene matches. The CDR3 loop spans 15 amino acids. The CDR3 loop reads CASSEAGQGRTEAFF. The CDR3 DNA sequence: TGTGCCAGCAGTGAAGCCGGACAGGGGCGTACTGAAGCTTTCTTT.

This CDR3 is CASSGGLADNEQFF. DNA of the CDR3: TGTGCCAGCAGCGGGGGACTAGCGGACAATGAGCAGTTCTTC. The chain carries TRBV6-5 and TRBJ2-1, with 11 bases matching TRBD2. Germline V gene sequence: CDR1 MNHEY, CDR2 SVGAGI. This CDR3 comprises 14 residues. V shed 6 bases, J shed 5 bases, and the junction held 3 bases outside the gene matches.

The rearrangement uses TRBV30 and TRBJ1-5; D possibly corresponds to TRBD1 (5 bases). This CDR3 region has 13 residues. Trimming removed 1 base at V and 5 bases at J, with 9 bases between. Germline lookup yields CDR1 GTSNPN and CDR2 SVGIG (reference sequence). Written as DNA, the CDR3 is TGTGCCTGGAGTGGACAGCTTGATCAGCCCCAGCATTTT. Amino acid sequence: CAWSGQLDQPQHF.

This chain joins TRBV7-9 and TRBJ2-5, with 8 positions matching TRBD1. The CDR3 has 17 amino acids. V gave up 5 bases and J gave up 4 bases; unmatched junction bases: 15. Germline CDR1 and CDR2: SEHNR and FQNEAQ (reference sequence). The CDR3 is CASSQGWGQGAGETQYF. DNA of the CDR3: TGTGCCAGCAGCCAGGGCTGGGGGCAGGGGGCCGGAGAGACCCAGTACTTC.

The chain recombines TRBV4-3 with TRBJ1-2; D gene unclear. Germline V lookup: CDR1 LGHNA, CDR2 YSLEER. CDR3 size: 13 residues. Between the trimmed V and J ends, which lost 2 bases and 0 bases, there was a span of 4 bases. CDR3 DNA: TGCGCCAGCAGCCAATATACTAACTATGGCTACACCTTC. Its protein is CASSQYTNYGYTF.

The chain combines TRBV7-3 with TRBJ2-5; TRBD1 matches 9 bases. This CDR3 comprises 15 residues. The junction had 12 bases not matched to a gene; V was cut back by 5 bases and J by 8 bases. CDR1 is SGHTA and CDR2 is FQGTGA in the germline V gene. The CDR3 DNA reads TGTGCCAGCAGCGCTCGGACAGGGGCCGCCAATACCCAGTACTTC. Translation gives CASSARTGAANTQYF.

The chain is built from TRBV15 and TRBJ1-2; no reliable D call. The CDR3 length is 14 residues. V lost 2 bases and J lost 4, with 11 bases in between. CDR1 is LNHNV, CDR2 YYDKDF, per germline (reference sequence). The CDR3 sequence is CATSRPGPGYGYTF. CDR3 bases: TGTGCCACCAGCAGACCCGGTCCCGGCTATGGCTACACCTTC.

This chain uses TRBV4-1 with TRBJ1-2, with D unclear. Trimming removed 0 bases at V and 2 bases at J, with 7 bases between. The length of the CDR3 is 14 residues. Germline V gives CDR1 MGHRA, CDR2 YSYEKL. The CDR3 DNA follows: TGCGCCAGCAGCCAAGATTTCAGAAACTATGGCTACACCTTC. As protein: CASSQDFRNYGYTF.

This clone was picked up a small number of times. This sequence joins TRBV29-1 and TRBJ2-2; D possibly corresponds to TRBD1 (5 bases). Per the germline V gene, CDR1 is SQVTM and CDR2 is ANQGSEA. The CDR3 has 12 residues. The V gene lost 4 bases and the J gene lost 6 bases, with 9 bases spanning the gap. The CDR3 coding sequence is TGCAGCGTTGTAGGGGTAGCCGGGGAGCTGTTTTTT. This gives the protein CSVVGVAGELFF.

This chain joins TRBV2 and TRBJ2-1; 10 bases map to TRBD2. The V and J ends lost 4 bases and 0 bases, in that order; junction bases with no gene match: 9. Germline V gene data show CDR1 as SNHLY and CDR2 as FYNNEI. This CDR3 contains 18 residues. CDR3 in DNA: TGTGCCAGCAGTGGGCGGTGGGCTAGCGGGAGCTCCTACAATGAGCAGTTCTTC. The encoded protein is CASSGRWASGSSYNEQFF.

The chain joins TRBV6-5 to TRBJ2-2; D is undetermined. Germline CDR1 reads MNHEY; CDR2 reads SVGAGI. CDR3 size: 12 residues. V was cut by 4 bases and J by 5 bases, with 5 bases left in between. CDR3 loop: CASSFRTGELFF. The CDR3 DNA reads as TGTGCCAGCAGTTTCAGAACCGGGGAGCTGTTTTTT.

The chain links TRBV9 to TRBJ2-2, with D unresolved. The CDR3 extends over 17 amino acids. Between the trimmed V and J ends, which lost 0 bases and 0 bases, there was a span of 12 bases. CDR1 SGDLS and CDR2 YYNGEE come from the germline V gene. The CDR3 DNA follows: TGTGCCAGCAGCGTAGGGGTCCTAATTGCGAACACCGGGGAGCTGTTTTTT. Encoded protein: CASSVGVLIANTGELFF. The full variable domain, in which reference TRBV9 and TRBJ2-2 provide the parts outside the CDR3, is DSGVTQTPKHLITATGQRVTLRCSPRSGDLSVYWYQQSLDQGLQFLIQYYNGEERAKGNILERFSAQQFPDLHSELNLSSLELGDSALYFCASSVGVLIANTGELFFGEGSRLTVL.